The TCR beta chain described here comes from a study of OX40 agonist ivuxolimab in advanced cancers. Study-level background: Patients were infused with ivuxolimab every 2 weeks at 0.01 to 10 mg/kg.

Sequencing was performed with immunoSEQ multiplex PCR; in TCRdb, only in-frame clones are kept and a portion is missing. The table shows 65,000 to 85,000 clones, with roughly 85% occurring only once. CDR1 and CDR2 (germline): SGHRS, YFSETQ. Between the trimmed V and J ends, which lost 0 bases and 0 bases, there was a span of 6 bases. CDR3 size: 15 residues. Study-wide points: On average, CD8+ T cells had more expanded clones than CD4+.

On this clone itself: What it binds is unknown.

The sequence was collected from an adult with an advanced solid tumor such as melanoma, head and neck, liver or kidney cancer. This specimen was CD4+ or CD8+ T cells sorted from blood, taken in a trial of the OX40 agonist ivuxolimab. This chain connects TRBV5-1 to TRBJ2-2, with D possibly being TRBD1 or TRBD2 (5 bases each). CDR3 nucleotide sequence: TGCGCCAGCAGCTTGGGGGGGTCGAACACCGGGGAGCTGTTTTTT. Translated, it gives CASSLGGSNTGELFF.